A selection of T cell receptor beta chains follows, all from one sample in a study of T cell responses to AZD1222 COVID-19 vaccine. Only in-frame clones appear in the TCRdb table, and some are missing; sequencing was by immunoSEQ multiplex PCR. This table has about 98,000 clones, roughly 88% appearing once. The source was peripheral blood, collected on day 0 of AZD1222 vaccination. The receptors stem from an adult in good health. Both conserved end residues are part of each CDR3. A D gene is named only where the DNA matches it firmly. Only some rows state a clone size, as once, few, many or a class for expanded clones.

TGTGCCAGCAGCGTAGGTCTAGCAGCTCACAATGAGCAGTTCTTC	CASSVGLAAHNEQFF	NA	NA	TRBV9	TRBJ2-1	15
TGTGCCAGCAGTCCGGGACAGGGGGCGCTTGGCTACACCTTC	CASSPGQGALGYTF	TRBD1	NA	TRBV6-4	TRBJ1-2	14
TGTGCCAGCAGTGAGGGGCGCTCGGATGAGCAGTTCTTC	CASSEGRSDEQFF	NA	NA	TRBV28	TRBJ2-1	13
TGTGCCATCAGTGTGGAAGTCGGGACTAGCGCTTACAATGAGCAGTTCTTC	CAISVEVGTSAYNEQFF	TRBD2	once	TRBV10-3	TRBJ2-1	17
TGTGCCAGCAGTTCCCCCTTCAGGGAGGGGACAGGGTTCACTGGAAACACCATATATTTT	CASSSPFREGTGFTGNTIYF	TRBD1	NA	TRBV28	TRBJ1-3	20
TGCAGCGGTGAGGGACAGGGGGCCACTGAAGCTTTCTTT	CSGEGQGATEAFF	TRBD1	NA	TRBV29-1	TRBJ1-1	13
TGCAGTGCGCGGGACACCGGGGAGCTGTTTTTT	CSARDTGELFF	NA	NA	TRBV20-1	TRBJ2-2	11
TGTGCCAGCAGCCCCCTAGCGGGAGGCCCTGAGCAGTTCTTC	CASSPLAGGPEQFF	TRBD2	NA	TRBV16	TRBJ2-1	14
TGCGCCAGCAGCCAAGTTCGCAGCGGCCTCTTCTACAATGAGCAGTTCTTC	CASSQVRSGLFYNEQFF	NA	NA	TRBV4-1	TRBJ2-1	17
TGTGCCAGCAGCCAGGGTCGACCGGGACCTGAAGCTTTCTTT	CASSQGRPGPEAFF	NA	once	TRBV4-2	TRBJ1-1	14
TGTGCCAGCAGCTTAGAAGGGACTAGCGGGAGGGCCGCCTACGAGCAGTACTTC	CASSLEGTSGRAAYEQYF	TRBD2	NA	TRBV7-2	TRBJ2-7	18
TGCGCCAGCAGCTTACCAGGGGCCGAGGAGACCCAGTACTTC	CASSLPGAEETQYF	NA	NA	TRBV5-1	TRBJ2-5	14
TGTGCCAGCTCGCTCCCCATCGGGGAGACCCAGTACTTC	CASSLPIGETQYF	NA	medium-sized	TRBV5-5	TRBJ2-5	13
TGTGCCAGCAGCTTGGGTCGGGAGGCTGGGAATGAGCAGTTCTTC	CASSLGREAGNEQFF	TRBD2	NA	TRBV5-4	TRBJ2-1	15
TGTGCCTGGTCAACGACAGGCGATAATTCACCCCTCCACTTT	CAWSTTGDNSPLHF	NA	few	TRBV30	TRBJ1-6	14
TGTGCCAGCAGTCGCCGTGGGGGCCGGGGTCAGCCCCAGCATTTT	CASSRRGGRGQPQHF	NA	NA	TRBV28	TRBJ1-5	15
TGTGCCAGCAGCGTCGAGCGTGGCGATACGCAGTATTTT	CASSVERGDTQYF	NA	NA	TRBV9	TRBJ2-3	13
TGTGCCAGTAGTGCCCAGGGTTATAGCAATCAGCCCCAGCATTTT	CASSAQGYSNQPQHF	NA	NA	TRBV19	TRBJ1-5	15
TGTGCCAGCAGCCCAGCCGGGACCCAATCCGGGGAGCTGTTTTTT	CASSPAGTQSGELFF	NA	NA	TRBV9	TRBJ2-2	15
TGTGCCAGCAGTGAAAGGGGACAAATCAATACGCAGTATTTT	CASSERGQINTQYF	NA	once	TRBV25-1	TRBJ2-3	14
TGTGCCAGCAGCCTCGATAATCAGCCCCAGCATTTT	CASSLDNQPQHF	NA	NA	TRBV6-2/TRBV6-3	TRBJ1-5	12
TGTGCCTACGACGAAGGACAGGGGTACGAGCAGTACTTC	CAYDEGQGYEQYF	TRBD1	few	TRBV30	TRBJ2-7	13
TGTGCCAGCTCAGGTTTGGAGGTCAGCGAGACCCAGTACTTC	CASSGLEVSETQYF	NA	NA	TRBV18	TRBJ2-5	14
TGTGCCAGCAGCTTGGGGGGACAAGCGGGAGGGCCAAGCACAGATACGCAGTATTTT	CASSLGGQAGGPSTDTQYF	TRBD2	NA	TRBV13	TRBJ2-3	19
TGTGCCAGCAGTTTTCGTCAGGGGGCGGATAATGAAAAACTGTTTTTT	CASSFRQGADNEKLFF	TRBD1	NA	TRBV28	TRBJ1-4	16
TGTGCCAGCAGCAAAGGAAAGGCAGATGGAAACACCATATATTTT	CASSKGKADGNTIYF	NA	NA	TRBV21-1	TRBJ1-3	15
TGTGCCAGCAGTTACTCGAGTGCGGGATTTAACACCGGGGAGCTGTTTTTT	CASSYSSAGFNTGELFF	NA	NA	TRBV6-2/TRBV6-3	TRBJ2-2	17
TGTGCCAGCAACAATCCCCGGGCCGGGGGGAGTCAGGGTTCACCCCTCCACTTT	CASNNPRAGGSQGSPLHF	NA	NA	TRBV5-5	TRBJ1-6	18
TGTGCCAGCAGTGATTCCGGGTATGCCTACGAGCAGTACTTC	CASSDSGYAYEQYF	NA	NA	TRBV6-1	TRBJ2-7	14
TGTGCCAGCAGTTACAGACTAACAGATACGCAGTATTTT	CASSYRLTDTQYF	NA	NA	TRBV6-5	TRBJ2-3	13
TGTGCCAGTAGTATCAGCGGGAGCTCCGGCAATGAGCAGTTCTTC	CASSISGSSGNEQFF	TRBD2	NA	TRBV19	TRBJ2-1	15
TGTGCCAGCAGCCAATTGTTGGGCCCGACCCTCTATGGCTACACCTTC	CASSQLLGPTLYGYTF	NA	NA	TRBV4-2	TRBJ1-2	16
TGTGCCACCAGTGACGCGGACAGGCGAACCCTCCACTTT	CATSDADRRTLHF	TRBD1	NA	TRBV24-1	TRBJ1-6	13
TGTGCCAGCAGCTTAGTGGGGGGTGGCTACACCTTC	CASSLVGGGYTF	NA	NA	TRBV7-2	TRBJ1-2	12
TGTCCGGGGGGCAATGAGCAGTTCTTC	CPGGNEQFF	TRBD2	NA	TRBV19	TRBJ2-1	9
TGTGCCAGCAGCGTAGGGGTAGTCTCCTACGAGCAGTACTTC	CASSVGVVSYEQYF	NA	NA	TRBV9	TRBJ2-7	14
TGTGCCAGCAGGCCTCAGGACAGCGACTACGAGCAGTACTTC	CASRPQDSDYEQYF	NA	NA	TRBV28	TRBJ2-7	14
TGTGCCAGCAGCGTAGGACTCACGAGACGACCCTACGAGCAGTACTTC	CASSVGLTRRPYEQYF	NA	NA	TRBV9	TRBJ2-7	16
TGTGCCACCAGTGTGTCGGGGGCCAACGTCCTGACTTTC	CATSVSGANVLTF	NA	once	TRBV24-1	TRBJ2-6	13
TGTGCCAGCAGCGTGGGGGCGGTATATGGCTACACCTTC	CASSVGAVYGYTF	NA	NA	TRBV28	TRBJ1-2	13
TGTGCCAGCAGCGTAGCCCTTCTGGGTATTCGCTCTGGGGCCAACGTCCTGACTTTC	CASSVALLGIRSGANVLTF	NA	once	TRBV9	TRBJ2-6	19
TGCAGCGTTGATTCGGGCACCATATTGGCGGGAGATGAGCAGTTCTTC	CSVDSGTILAGDEQFF	TRBD2	NA	TRBV29-1	TRBJ2-1	16
TGTGCCAGCAGTTTATCCGGGTTGGGTACCTACGAGCAGTACTTC	CASSLSGLGTYEQYF	NA	NA	TRBV28	TRBJ2-7	15
TGTGCCAGCGGGGGGTGGACTAACTTTCAAGAGACCCAGTACTTC	CASGGWTNFQETQYF	NA	NA	TRBV2	TRBJ2-5	15
TGTGCCAGCAGCTTAACGGCGGACACTTACAATGAGCAGTTCTTC	CASSLTADTYNEQFF	NA	NA	TRBV7-3	TRBJ2-1	15
TGCGCCAGCAGTGAGACAGGGAATTCACCCCTCCACTTT	CASSETGNSPLHF	NA	NA	TRBV10-1	TRBJ1-6	13
TGTGCCTGGAGTCCGTTCCAGCGGGAGGGCCTCGGATACGAGCAGTACTTC	CAWSPFQREGLGYEQYF	TRBD2	NA	TRBV30	TRBJ2-7	17
TGTGCCACCAGTGATTGGCCCGGGGAGCTGTTTTTT	CATSDWPGELFF	NA	NA	TRBV24-1	TRBJ2-2	12
TGTGCCAGCAGCTTGGAAGGTCTAGCGGATTACGAGCAGTACTTC	CASSLEGLADYEQYF	TRBD2	NA	TRBV5-8	TRBJ2-7	15
TGTGCCAGCAGTGAAGCTCTAGTCCGAGGTCAGCCCCAGCATTTT	CASSEALVRGQPQHF	NA	NA	TRBV2	TRBJ1-5	15